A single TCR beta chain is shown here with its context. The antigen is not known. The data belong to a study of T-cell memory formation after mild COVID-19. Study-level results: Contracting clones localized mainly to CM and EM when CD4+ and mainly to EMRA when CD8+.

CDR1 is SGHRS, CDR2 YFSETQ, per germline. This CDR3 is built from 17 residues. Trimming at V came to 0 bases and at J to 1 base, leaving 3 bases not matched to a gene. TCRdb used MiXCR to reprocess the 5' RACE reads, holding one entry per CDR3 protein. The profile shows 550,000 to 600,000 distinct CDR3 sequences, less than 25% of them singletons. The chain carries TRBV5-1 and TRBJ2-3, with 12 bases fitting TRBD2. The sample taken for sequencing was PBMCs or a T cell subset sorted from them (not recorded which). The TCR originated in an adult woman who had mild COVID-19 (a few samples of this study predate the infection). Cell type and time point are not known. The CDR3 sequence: CASSLVPSGRGTDTQYF. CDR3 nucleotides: TGCGCCAGCAGCTTGGTACCTAGCGGGAGGGGCACAGATACGCAGTATTTT.